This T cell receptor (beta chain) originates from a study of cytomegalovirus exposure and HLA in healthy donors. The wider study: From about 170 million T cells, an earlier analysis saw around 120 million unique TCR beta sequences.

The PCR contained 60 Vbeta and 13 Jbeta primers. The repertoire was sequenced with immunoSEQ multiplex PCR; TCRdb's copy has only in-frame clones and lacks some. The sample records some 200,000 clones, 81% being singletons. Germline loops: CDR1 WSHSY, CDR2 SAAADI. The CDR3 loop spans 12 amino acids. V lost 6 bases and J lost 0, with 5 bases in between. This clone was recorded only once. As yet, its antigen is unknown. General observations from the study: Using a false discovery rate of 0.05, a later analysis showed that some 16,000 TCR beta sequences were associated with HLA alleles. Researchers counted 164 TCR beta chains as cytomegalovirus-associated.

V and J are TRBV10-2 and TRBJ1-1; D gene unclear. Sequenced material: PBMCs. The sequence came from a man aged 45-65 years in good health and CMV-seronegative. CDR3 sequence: CASRAVNTEAFF. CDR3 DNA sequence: TGCGCCAGCAGGGCAGTGAACACTGAAGCTTTCTTT.